The 32 T cell receptor beta chains reported below all come from one sample, sequenced in a study of blood T cell repertoires in COVID-19. This table comes from immunoSEQ multiplex PCR, and its TCRdb copy is limited to in-frame clones, with some not included. The data show 150,000 or so clones, 75% to 90% seen once. Sequencing input: peripheral blood. The receptors originated from a man aged 18 to 35 with COVID-19, enrolled during active disease.

This chain joins TRBV3-1 (or the pseudogene TRBV3-2) and TRBJ2-2, with TRBD2 matching over 7 bases. V shed 5 bases and J 4 bases; nucleotides not matched to a gene: 4. Germline CDR1 LGHDT, CDR2 YNNKEL (reference sequence). The length of the CDR3 is 14 residues. The CDR3 protein is CASSSGTLTGELFF. The CDR3, as DNA: TGTGCCAGCAGCAGCGGGACCCTCACCGGGGAGCTGTTTTTT.

V gene TRBV7-2 combines with J gene TRBJ2-3; 7 bases are a match to TRBD1. Germline-derived CDR1 and CDR2 are SGHTA and FQGNSA. After removal of 5 bases from V and 0 bases from J, the junction contained 5 bases not matched to a gene. The CDR3 covers 15 residues. The chain's CDR3 is CASSPTGTSTDTQYF. The CDR3 coding sequence is TGTGCCAGCAGCCCGACAGGGACCAGCACAGATACGCAGTATTTT.

V and J are TRBV27 and TRBJ1-5; the match to TRBD1 covers 10 bases. Looked up from germline, CDR1 is MNHEY and CDR2 is SMNVEV (reference sequence). The CDR3 is 14 residues long. Germline trimming cut 5 bases from V and 6 bases from J; bases unmatched to any gene: 4. CDR3: CASSVTGGAQPQHF. The CDR3 DNA sequence: TGTGCCAGCAGTGTGACAGGGGGCGCTCAGCCCCAGCATTTT.

The chain combines TRBV11-3 with TRBJ1-5, with 10 bases that match TRBD1. The V gene end was trimmed by 5 bases and the J gene end by 5 bases; junction bases not matched to a gene: 6. The CDR3 loop spans 15 amino acids. Germline assignment: CDR1 SGHNT and CDR2 YENEEA. CDR3 sequence reads: CASSRGQGLDQPQHF. Here the CDR3 DNA reads TGTGCCAGCAGCCGGGGACAGGGGCTAGATCAGCCCCAGCATTTT.

The genes are TRBV2 and TRBJ2-5, with D maybe TRBD2 (5 bases). V dropped 0 bases and J dropped 5 bases, with 13 bases sitting between them. This CDR3 region has 15 residues. Germline V gene data show CDR1 as SNHLY and CDR2 as FYNNEI. The CDR3 DNA sequence: TGTGCCAGCAGTGAAGCGGGAGTCGAAGGGGAGACCCAGTACTTC. Its protein is CASSEAGVEGETQYF.

This clone was observed a single time. This chain connects TRBV27 to TRBJ2-7; the D gene is possibly TRBD2 (5 bases). The CDR3 contains 16 residues. Trimming cost V 6 bases and J 0 bases, with 18 bases left between them. The germline gives CDR1 MNHEY, CDR2 SMNVEV (reference sequence). The CDR3 DNA reads TGTGCCAGCAGGGGCATATGGGCTAGCCGCTCCTACGAGCAGTACTTC. Protein product: CASRGIWASRSYEQYF.

The rearrangement uses TRBV28 and TRBJ2-1, with 10 bases aligning to TRBD1. Germline CDR1 reads MDHEN; CDR2 reads SYDVKM. Trimming at V came to 8 bases and at J to 9 bases, leaving 7 bases not matched to a gene. The CDR3 length is 13 residues. The CDR3 DNA follows: TGTGCCAGCCGGGGGACAGGGGACGGTGAGCAGTTCTTC. This codes for CASRGTGDGEQFF. Based on the CDR3 plus reference TRBV28 and TRBJ2-1, the full variable domain is DVKVTQSSRYLVKRTGEKVFLECVQDMDHENMFWYRQDPGLGLRLIYFSYDVKMKEKGDIPEGYSVSREKKERFSLILESASTNQTSMYLCASRGTGDGEQFFGPGTRLTVL.

The genes are TRBV11-1 and TRBJ2-1, with 13 positions matching TRBD2. The V gene end was trimmed by 5 bases and the J gene end by 9 bases; junction bases not matched to a gene: 7. This CDR3 has 15 residues. Germline CDR1 and CDR2: SGHAT and FQDESV (reference sequence). CDR3 bases: TGTGCCAGCAGCCCCGGGACTAGCGGGAAGGGTGAGCAGTTCTTC. It is translated as CASSPGTSGKGEQFF.

The chain has TRBV6-1 and TRBJ2-1; 8 nucleotides match TRBD2. From germline, CDR1 is MNHNS and CDR2 SASEGT. V trimming: 1 base; J trimming: 4 bases; junction bases outside the gene matches: 3. The CDR3 has 15 amino acids. The CDR3 DNA sequence: TGTGCCAGCAGTGAAGTTAGCGGGGTGTACAATGAGCAGTTCTTC. Translating it yields CASSEVSGVYNEQFF.

The gene calls are TRBV4-3 and TRBJ1-3; a possible D gene is TRBD1 (5 bases). CDR3 length: 15 residues. V gave up 4 bases and J gave up 0 bases, with 10 bases separating them. Per the germline V gene, CDR1 is LGHNA and CDR2 is YSLEER. The CDR3 here is CASSPRANSGNTIYF. The CDR3 bases are TGCGCCAGCAGCCCCAGGGCGAACTCTGGAAACACCATATATTTT.

J is TRBJ1-1 and V is TRBV7-2; perhaps TRBD1 as D (5 bases). V lost 1 base and J 2 bases, leaving 8 bases between the germline ends. Germline CDR1 and CDR2: SGHTA and FQGNSA. The CDR3 is 14 residues long. The CDR3 here is CASSLGGRNTEAFF. Written as DNA, the CDR3 is TGTGCCAGCAGCTTAGGGGGCAGAAACACTGAAGCTTTCTTT. The variable domain in full, with the rest retrieved from reference TRBV7-2 and TRBJ1-1, is GAGVSQSPSNKVTEKGKDVELRCDPISGHTALYWYRQSLGQGLEFLIYFQGNSAPDKSGLPSDRFSAERTGGSVSTLTIQRTQQEDSAVYLCASSLGGRNTEAFFGQGTRLTVV.

This clone was seen once. The J gene is TRBJ1-1, the V gene TRBV27; no clear D. The germline V gene encodes CDR1 MNHEY and CDR2 SMNVEV (reference sequence). Trimming removed 1 base at V and 4 bases at J, with 13 bases between. The CDR3 runs to 15 residues. The CDR3 loop is CASSLFLGMGTEAFF. DNA of the CDR3: TGTGCCAGCAGTTTATTTCTGGGCATGGGCACTGAAGCTTTCTTT.

This chain links TRBV7-9 with TRBJ1-1, with D maybe TRBD1 (6 bases). Trimming cost V 5 bases and J 2 bases, with 15 bases left between them. In germline, CDR1 is SEHNR, CDR2 FQNEAQ (reference sequence). This CDR3 comprises 15 residues. The CDR3 DNA sequence: TGTGCCAGCAGCCTGGATCGGACAGTCAACACTGAAGCTTTCTTT. Translation: CASSLDRTVNTEAFF.

The chain combines TRBV6-2 or TRBV6-3 with TRBJ1-1; D unresolved. V shed 5 bases and J shed 4 bases, with 11 bases lying between them. Germline-derived CDR1 and CDR2 are MNHEY and SVGEGT. This CDR3 comprises 13 residues. The CDR3 sequence is CASSLQTTTEAFF. The CDR3 coding sequence is TGTGCCAGCAGTCTCCAGACAACCACTGAAGCTTTCTTT.

The rearrangement links TRBV18 to TRBJ2-5; 12 nucleotides agree with TRBD2. V shed 3 bases, J shed 5 bases, and the junction held 4 bases outside the gene matches. Per germline, CDR1 KGHSH and CDR2 LQKENI. The CDR3 runs 15 residues. CDR3: CASSPRLAGVETQYF. CDR3 bases: TGTGCCAGCTCACCCAGACTAGCGGGAGTTGAGACCCAGTACTTC.

The chain joins TRBV10-3 to TRBJ1-1; 10 nucleotides agree with TRBD1. Germline V CDR1 and CDR2: ENHRY, SYGVKD. J lost 6 bases, V lost 7 bases, and 5 bases had no gene match. The CDR3 contains 13 residues. DNA of the CDR3: TGTGCCATCACTGGGACAGGGGTCGCTGAAGCTTTCTTT. Translated, it gives CAITGTGVAEAFF.

In DNA form, the CDR3 reads TGCGCCAGCAGCCAAGAATCAGGGTTCTCCTACGAGCAGTACTTC. This translates into CASSQESGFSYEQYF. The rearrangement joins TRBV4-3 to TRBJ2-7, with a weak D call TRBD1 (5 bases). The CDR3 is made up of 15 amino acids. CDR1 LGHNA and CDR2 YSLEER come from the germline V gene. Trimming removed 0 bases at V and 0 bases at J, with 9 bases between.

The rearrangement uses TRBV7-8 and TRBJ2-1; the match to TRBD1 covers 7 bases. The germline V gene has CDR1 SGHVS and CDR2 FQNEAQ. CDR3 length: 15 amino acids. The trim removed 4 bases at V and 3 bases at J, leaving 6 bases unmatched. CDR3 nucleotide sequence: TGTGCCAGCAGCTCTCAACGGGACAGCTACAATGAGCAGTTCTTC. As protein: CASSSQRDSYNEQFF. Using reference TRBV7-8 and TRBJ2-1 for the parts outside the CDR3, the full variable domain is GAGVSQSPRYKVAKRGQDVALRCDPISGHVSLFWYQQALGQGPEFLTYFQNEAQLDKSGLPSDRFFAERPEGSVSTLKIQRTQQEDSAVYLCASSSQRDSYNEQFFGPGTRLTVL.

V and J are TRBV7-2 and TRBJ2-1, with a weak D call TRBD2 (5 bases). This CDR3 has 14 amino acids. Germline V lookup: CDR1 SGHTA, CDR2 FQGNSA. The ends were cut back, 4 bases at V and 8 bases at J, with 15 bases in the middle. The CDR3 region has the DNA TGTGCCAGCAGCTCCCAGAGTGAGAGGGATGAGCAGTTCTTC. Amino acids: CASSSQSERDEQFF.

This rearrangement joins TRBV5-1 to TRBJ2-5; 8 nucleotides line up with TRBD1. Losses at the gene ends were 4 bases for V and 1 base for J; bases not matched to a gene: 6. The CDR3 length is 15 residues. Germline assignment: CDR1 SGHRS and CDR2 YFSETQ. In DNA form, the CDR3 reads TGCGCCAGCAGCGAAGGACAGGGCCTCCAAGAGACCCAGTACTTC. Its protein product is CASSEGQGLQETQYF.

This sequence joins TRBV12-5 and TRBJ1-1; 7 positions agree with TRBD1. The CDR3 is made up of 12 amino acids. V lost 1 base, J lost 8 bases, and 1 base stayed unmatched. CDR1 is LGHNT, CDR2 FRNRAP, per germline. CDR3 sequence (DNA): TGTGCTAGTGGTTTGGGGGACAGCGAAGCTTTCTTT. It translates to CASGLGDSEAFF.

The CDR3 loop is CSVLLAGSYEQYF. The CDR3 DNA is TGCAGCGTTTTACTAGCGGGATCCTACGAGCAGTACTTC. This sequence joins TRBV29-1 and TRBJ2-7, with TRBD2 matching over 10 bases. V dropped 5 bases and J dropped 1; count of bases not matched to a gene: 2. The CDR3 has 13 residues. The germline CDR1 and CDR2 sequences are SQVTM and ANQGSEA.

The chain uses TRBV7-9 and TRBJ1-1; TRBD1 aligns across 7 bases. Germline CDR1 and CDR2: SEHNR and FQNEAQ (reference sequence). CDR3 size: 12 residues. Trimming took 3 bases from V and 11 from J; bases not matched to a gene: 6. Here the CDR3 DNA reads TGTGCCAGCAGCTTGGACAGGTTGGGGGCTTTCTTT. It codes for CASSLDRLGAFF. Full variable domain (missing parts from reference TRBV7-9 and TRBJ1-1): DTGVSQNPRHKITKRGQNVTFRCDPISEHNRLYWYRQTLGQGPEFLTYFQNEAQLEKSRLLSDRFSAERPKGSFSTLEIQRTEQGDSAMYLCASSLDRLGAFFGQGTRLTVV.

The chain uses TRBV4-1 and TRBJ1-4; 7 bases align to TRBD1. The germline CDR1 and CDR2 sequences are MGHRA and YSYEKL. This CDR3 region has 16 residues. The junction had 9 bases not matched to a gene; V was cut back by 3 bases and J by 5 bases. CDR3 region: CASSQGPGQKNEKLFF. CDR3 DNA: TGCGCCAGCAGCCAGGGTCCGGGACAGAAGAATGAAAAACTGTTTTTT.

This clone was seen a single time. The rearrangement uses TRBV10-1 and TRBJ2-1, with TRBD2 identical over 10 bases. This CDR3 has 15 amino acids. Germline V lookup: CDR1 WNHNN, CDR2 SYGVQD (reference sequence). V dropped 7 bases and J dropped 6; count of bases not matched to a gene: 9. Here the CDR3 reads CASTATSGNTNEQFF. The CDR3 coding sequence is TGCGCCAGCACCGCTACTAGCGGGAATACCAATGAGCAGTTCTTC.

This chain connects TRBV6-5 to TRBJ1-6; D gene uncertain. The CDR3 runs to 14 residues. The germline V gene has CDR1 MNHEY and CDR2 SVGAGI. Trimming pared 5 bases from V and 10 bases from J, leaving 15 bases between. CDR3 bases: TGTGCCAGCAGTCCCGACGGGAGAAGGTCACCCCTCCACTTT. This encodes CASSPDGRRSPLHF.

The chain recombines TRBV30 with TRBJ1-1, with D possibly TRBD1 on 5 matching bases. CDR1 and CDR2 (germline): GTSNPN, SVGIG (reference sequence). Deletions cut 4 bases from V and 1 base from J, with 13 bases between. CDR3 length: 14 amino acids. CDR3 amino acids: CAWTRARGNTEAFF. In DNA, the CDR3 is TGTGCCTGGACCCGGGCAAGGGGGAACACTGAAGCTTTCTTT. Together with reference TRBV30 and TRBJ1-1, the CDR3 gives the full variable domain: SQTIHQWPATLVQPVGSPLSLECTVEGTSNPNLYWYRQAAGRGLQLLFYSVGIGQISSEVPQNLSASRPQDRQFILSSKKLLLSDSGFYLCAWTRARGNTEAFFGQGTRLTVV.

The genes are TRBV7-3 and TRBJ1-6, with 8 bases identical to TRBD1. V gave up 1 base and J gave up 8 bases; unmatched junction bases: 7. Germline V gene lookup returns CDR1 SGHTA and CDR2 FQGTGA. The CDR3 totals 16 residues. Here the CDR3 reads CASSLRAGGRDSPLHF. CDR3 DNA: TGTGCCAGCAGCTTAAGGGCAGGGGGCCGGGATTCACCCCTCCACTTT.

The CDR3 sequence: CASSMWGQIDRMITGELFF. CDR3 DNA sequence: TGTGCCAGTAGTATGTGGGGACAGATCGACCGGATGATCACCGGGGAGCTGTTTTTT. The V call is TRBV19, the J call TRBJ2-2, with TRBD1 matching over 7 bases. Germline CDR1 reads LNHDA; CDR2 reads SQIVND (reference sequence). This CDR3 contains 19 residues. With V trimmed by 3 bases and J by 4 bases, 17 bases remained unmatched.

This chain joins TRBV19 and TRBJ1-6; D remains unclear. CDR1 LNHDA and CDR2 SQIVND come from the germline V gene (reference sequence). The CDR3 is 16 amino acids. V lost 9 bases, J lost 3 bases, and 18 bases lay in between. The CDR3 protein is CASTTRGLVYNSPLHF. The CDR3 DNA follows: TGTGCCAGCACCACCCGTGGGCTCGTCTATAATTCACCCCTCCACTTT.

The chain links TRBV24-1 to TRBJ1-5; 8 nucleotides match TRBD1. Germline loops: CDR1 KGHDR, CDR2 SFDVKD. After removal of 4 bases from V and 2 bases from J, the junction contained 3 bases not matched to a gene. The CDR3 has 15 amino acids. Written as DNA, the CDR3 is TGTGCCACCAGTGAAACAGGGGGAGGCAATCAGCCCCAGCATTTT. It translates to CATSETGGGNQPQHF.

This chain links TRBV24-1 with TRBJ1-2; tentative D call: TRBD1 (6 bases). The CDR3 is made up of 14 amino acids. CDR1 and CDR2 from the germline V gene are KGHDR and SFDVKD. The V end lost 5 bases, the J end lost 1 base, and 10 bases lay between the germline ends. CDR3 in DNA: TGTGCCACCAGTGGACAGGACATTAACTATGGCTACACCTTC. It encodes CATSGQDINYGYTF.